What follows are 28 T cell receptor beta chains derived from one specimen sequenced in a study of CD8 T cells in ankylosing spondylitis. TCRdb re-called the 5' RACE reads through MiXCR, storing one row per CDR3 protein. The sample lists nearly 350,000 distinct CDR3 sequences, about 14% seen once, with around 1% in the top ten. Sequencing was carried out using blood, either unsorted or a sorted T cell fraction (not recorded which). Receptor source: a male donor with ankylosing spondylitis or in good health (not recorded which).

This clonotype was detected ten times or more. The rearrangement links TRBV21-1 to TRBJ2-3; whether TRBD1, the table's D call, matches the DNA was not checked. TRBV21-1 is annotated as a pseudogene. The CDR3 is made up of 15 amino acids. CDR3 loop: CAALPGPHSTDTQYF. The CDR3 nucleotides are TGTGCCGCCCTGCCGGGACCGCATAGCACAGATACGCAGTATTTT.

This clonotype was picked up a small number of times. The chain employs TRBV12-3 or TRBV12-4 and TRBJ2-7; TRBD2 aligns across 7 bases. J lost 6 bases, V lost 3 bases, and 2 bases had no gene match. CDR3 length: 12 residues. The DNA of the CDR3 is TGTGCCAGCAGTTTGGGGGGGTTCGAGCAGTACTTC. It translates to CASSLGGFEQYF.

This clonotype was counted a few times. CDR3 DNA sequence: TGTGCCAGCTACCCGGGGGGCCGGTCGAACACTGAAGCTTTCTTT. Its translation: CASYPGGRSNTEAFF. The rearrangement uses TRBV6-2 or TRBV6-3 and TRBJ1-1; weak D call: TRBD1 (6 bases). Trimming removed 8 bases from V and 1 base from J, with 17 bases in between. This CDR3 comprises 15 residues. CDR1 and CDR2 (germline): MNHEY, SVGEGT.

The CDR3 here is CASSSGSFEQYF. DNA of the CDR3: TGTGCCAGCAGCTCCGGGAGTTTCGAGCAGTACTTC. The genes are TRBV11-3 and TRBJ2-7, with a weak D call TRBD2 (6 bases). V lost 4 bases to trimming and J lost 6 bases, with 10 bases between them. This CDR3 has 12 residues. CDR1 and CDR2 from the germline V gene are SGHNT and YENEEA. The full variable domain, rest sourced from reference TRBV11-3 and TRBJ2-7, is EAGVVQSPRYKIIEKKQPVAFWCNPISGHNTLYWYLQNLGQGPELLIRYENEEAVDDSQLPKDRFSAERLKGVDSTLKIQPAELGDSAVYLCASSSGSFEQYFGPGTRLTVT.

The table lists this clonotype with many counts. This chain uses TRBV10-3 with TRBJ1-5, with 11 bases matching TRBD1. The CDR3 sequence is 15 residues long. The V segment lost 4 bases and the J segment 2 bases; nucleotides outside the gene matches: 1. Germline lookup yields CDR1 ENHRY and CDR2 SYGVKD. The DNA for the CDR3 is TGTGCCATCAGTGCGGGACAGGGGGGCAATCAGCCCCAGCATTTT. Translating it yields CAISAGQGGNQPQHF.

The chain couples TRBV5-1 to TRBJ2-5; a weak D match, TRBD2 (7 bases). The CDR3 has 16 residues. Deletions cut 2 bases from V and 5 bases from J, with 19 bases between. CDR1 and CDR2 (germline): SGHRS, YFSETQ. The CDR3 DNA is TGCGCCAGCAGCTTCAGAGGGGGGGCAGTTACGGAGACCCAGTACTTC. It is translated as CASSFRGGAVTETQYF.

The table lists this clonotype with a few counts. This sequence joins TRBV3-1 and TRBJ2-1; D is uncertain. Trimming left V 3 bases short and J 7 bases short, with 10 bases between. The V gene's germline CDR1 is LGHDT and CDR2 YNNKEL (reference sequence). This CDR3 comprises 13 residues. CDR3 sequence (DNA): TGTGCCAGCAGCCACGCACTTATAAATGAGCAGTTCTTC. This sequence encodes CASSHALINEQFF.

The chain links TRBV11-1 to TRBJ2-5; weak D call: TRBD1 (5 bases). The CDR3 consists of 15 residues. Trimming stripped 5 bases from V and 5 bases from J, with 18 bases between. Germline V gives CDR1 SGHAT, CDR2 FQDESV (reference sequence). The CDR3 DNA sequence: TGTGCCAGCAGCCCCCAGGTGGGGCTCGGGGAGACCCAGTACTTC. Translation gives CASSPQVGLGETQYF.

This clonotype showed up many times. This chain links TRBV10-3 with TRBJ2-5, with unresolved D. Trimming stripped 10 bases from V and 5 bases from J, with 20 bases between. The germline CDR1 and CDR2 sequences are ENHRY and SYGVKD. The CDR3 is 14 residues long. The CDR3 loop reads CATAVPDVWETQYF. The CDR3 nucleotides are TGTGCCACAGCAGTCCCGGACGTGTGGGAGACCCAGTACTTC.

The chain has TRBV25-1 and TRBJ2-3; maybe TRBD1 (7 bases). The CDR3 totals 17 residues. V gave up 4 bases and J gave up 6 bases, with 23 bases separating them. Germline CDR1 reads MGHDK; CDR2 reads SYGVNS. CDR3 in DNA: TGTGCCAGCAGTGCTATAGGAGGGGGGACAGACCTCGATACGCAGTATTTT. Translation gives CASSAIGGGTDLDTQYF.

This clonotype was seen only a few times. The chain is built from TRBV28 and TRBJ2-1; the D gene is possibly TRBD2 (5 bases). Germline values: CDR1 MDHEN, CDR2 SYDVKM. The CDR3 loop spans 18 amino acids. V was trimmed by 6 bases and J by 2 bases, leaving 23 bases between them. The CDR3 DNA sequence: TGTGCCAGCAGACCCCACCTCAAGAGGGAGCGAACCTACAATGAGCAGTTCTTC. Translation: CASRPHLKRERTYNEQFF.

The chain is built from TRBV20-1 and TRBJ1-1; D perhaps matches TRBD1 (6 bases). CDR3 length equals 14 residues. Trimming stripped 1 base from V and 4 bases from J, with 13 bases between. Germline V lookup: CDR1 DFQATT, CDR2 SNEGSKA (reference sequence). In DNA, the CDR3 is TGCAGTGCTAGAGGGGGGGGGGCTGGCACTGAAGCTTTCTTT. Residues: CSARGGGAGTEAFF.

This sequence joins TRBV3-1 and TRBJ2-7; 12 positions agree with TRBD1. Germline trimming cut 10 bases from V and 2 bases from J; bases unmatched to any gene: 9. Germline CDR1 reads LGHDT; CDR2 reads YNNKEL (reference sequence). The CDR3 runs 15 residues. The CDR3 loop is CATSQGQGAAYEQYF. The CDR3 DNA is TGTGCCACCTCCCAGGGACAGGGGGCGGCCTACGAGCAGTACTTC.

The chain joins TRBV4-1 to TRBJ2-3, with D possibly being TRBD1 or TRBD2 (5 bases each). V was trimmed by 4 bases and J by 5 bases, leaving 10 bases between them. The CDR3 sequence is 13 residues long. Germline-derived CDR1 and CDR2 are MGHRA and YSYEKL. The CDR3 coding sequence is TGCGCCAGCAGCCTCGGGGCTAAAGATACGCAGTATTTT. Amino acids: CASSLGAKDTQYF.

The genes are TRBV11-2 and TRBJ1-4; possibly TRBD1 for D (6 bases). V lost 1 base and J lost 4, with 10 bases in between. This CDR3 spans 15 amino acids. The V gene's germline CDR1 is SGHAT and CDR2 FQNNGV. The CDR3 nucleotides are TGTGCCAGCAGCTTAGCCGAGGGGGTTAATGAAAAACTGTTTTTT. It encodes CASSLAEGVNEKLFF.

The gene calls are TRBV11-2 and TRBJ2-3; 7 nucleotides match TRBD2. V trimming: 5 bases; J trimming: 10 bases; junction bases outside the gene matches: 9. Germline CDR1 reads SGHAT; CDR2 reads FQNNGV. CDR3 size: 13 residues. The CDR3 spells CASSREAGSSQYF. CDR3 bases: TGTGCCAGCAGCCGGGAAGCGGGGAGTTCGCAGTATTTT.

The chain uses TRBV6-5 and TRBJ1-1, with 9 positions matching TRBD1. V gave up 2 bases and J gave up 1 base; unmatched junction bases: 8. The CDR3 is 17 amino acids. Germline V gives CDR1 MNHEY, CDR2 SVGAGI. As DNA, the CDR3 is TGTGCCAGCAGTTACCTCGGACAGGGGATCACGAACACTGAAGCTTTCTTT. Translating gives CASSYLGQGITNTEAFF.

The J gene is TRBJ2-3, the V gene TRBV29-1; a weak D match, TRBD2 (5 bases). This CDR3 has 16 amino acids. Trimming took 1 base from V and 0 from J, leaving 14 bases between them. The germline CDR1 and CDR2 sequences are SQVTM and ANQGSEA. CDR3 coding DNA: TGCAGCGTTGAAGTTGCTAGCACCTGGAGCACAGATACGCAGTATTTT. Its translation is CSVEVASTWSTDTQYF.

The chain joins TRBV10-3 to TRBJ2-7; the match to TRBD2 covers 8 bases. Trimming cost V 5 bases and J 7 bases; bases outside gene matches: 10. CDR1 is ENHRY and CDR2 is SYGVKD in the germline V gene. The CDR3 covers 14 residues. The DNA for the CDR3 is TGTGCCATCAGTCCTGGACAAGGCGGGGGGGAGCAGTACTTC. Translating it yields CAISPGQGGGEQYF.

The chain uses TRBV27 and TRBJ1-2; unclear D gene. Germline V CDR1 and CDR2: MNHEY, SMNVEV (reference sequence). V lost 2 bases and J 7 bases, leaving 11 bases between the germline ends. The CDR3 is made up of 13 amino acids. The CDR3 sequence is CASSLKREGGYTF. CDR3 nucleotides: TGTGCCAGCAGTTTAAAAAGGGAGGGTGGCTACACCTTC.

CDR3 region: CASSESSGGGIQYF. DNA of the CDR3: TGCGCCAGCAGTGAGTCGTCTGGGGGAGGCATTCAGTACTTC. V gene TRBV10-2 combines with J gene TRBJ2-4, with D tentatively TRBD2 (6 bases). The CDR3 is 14 amino acids. Trimming took 0 bases from V and 9 from J, leaving 12 bases between them. The germline CDR1 and CDR2 sequences are WSHSY and SAAADI.

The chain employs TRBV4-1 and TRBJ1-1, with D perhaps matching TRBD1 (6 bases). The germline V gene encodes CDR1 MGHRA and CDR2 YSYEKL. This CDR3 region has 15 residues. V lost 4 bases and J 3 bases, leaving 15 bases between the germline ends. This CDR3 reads CASSPSPDRHTEAFF. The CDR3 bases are TGCGCCAGCAGCCCCTCCCCCGACAGGCACACTGAAGCTTTCTTT.

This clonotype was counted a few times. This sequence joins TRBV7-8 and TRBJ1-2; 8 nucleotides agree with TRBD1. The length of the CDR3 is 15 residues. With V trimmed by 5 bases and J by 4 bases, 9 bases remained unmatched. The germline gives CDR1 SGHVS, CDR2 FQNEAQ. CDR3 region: CASSPGQGELYGYTF. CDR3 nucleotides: TGTGCCAGCAGCCCCGGACAGGGAGAGCTCTATGGCTACACCTTC.

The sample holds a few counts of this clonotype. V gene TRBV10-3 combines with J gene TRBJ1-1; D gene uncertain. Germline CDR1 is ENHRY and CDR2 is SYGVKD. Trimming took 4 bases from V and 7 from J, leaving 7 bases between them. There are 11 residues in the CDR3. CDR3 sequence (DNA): TGTGCCATCAGTGCCGGTTATGAAGCTTTCTTT. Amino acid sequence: CAISAGYEAFF.

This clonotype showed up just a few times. The CDR3 bases are TGCAGTGCTAGCCCAGGGGGCGAAAACACTGAAGCTTTCTTT. Translated: CSASPGGENTEAFF. The chain uses TRBV20-1 and TRBJ1-1, with 8 bases fitting TRBD1. Trimming took 3 bases from V and 2 from J; bases not matched to a gene: 5. Germline values: CDR1 DFQATT, CDR2 SNEGSKA (reference sequence). This CDR3 has 14 residues.

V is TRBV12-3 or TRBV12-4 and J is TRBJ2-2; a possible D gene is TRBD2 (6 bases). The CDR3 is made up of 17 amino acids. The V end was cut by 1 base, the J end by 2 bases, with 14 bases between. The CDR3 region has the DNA TGTGCCAGCAGTTTAGTCGGCCTAGCGCAAAACACCGGGGAGCTGTTTTTT. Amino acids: CASSLVGLAQNTGELFF.

CDR3 sequence (DNA): TGCAGCGTTGAAGTGGGGGCACCGGGTCAGCCCCAGCATTTT. Protein: CSVEVGAPGQPQHF. The rearrangement uses TRBV29-1 and TRBJ1-5; D is possibly TRBD1 (6 bases). The ends were cut back, 1 base at V and 6 bases at J, with 13 bases in the middle. The CDR3 totals 14 residues. Germline CDR1 is SQVTM and CDR2 is ANQGSEA.

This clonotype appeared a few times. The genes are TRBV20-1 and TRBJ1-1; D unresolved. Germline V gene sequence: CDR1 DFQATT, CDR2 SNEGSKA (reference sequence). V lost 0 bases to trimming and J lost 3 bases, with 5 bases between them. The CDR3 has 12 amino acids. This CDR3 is CSARDTDTEAFF. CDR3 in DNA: TGCAGTGCTAGAGATACGGACACTGAAGCTTTCTTT.